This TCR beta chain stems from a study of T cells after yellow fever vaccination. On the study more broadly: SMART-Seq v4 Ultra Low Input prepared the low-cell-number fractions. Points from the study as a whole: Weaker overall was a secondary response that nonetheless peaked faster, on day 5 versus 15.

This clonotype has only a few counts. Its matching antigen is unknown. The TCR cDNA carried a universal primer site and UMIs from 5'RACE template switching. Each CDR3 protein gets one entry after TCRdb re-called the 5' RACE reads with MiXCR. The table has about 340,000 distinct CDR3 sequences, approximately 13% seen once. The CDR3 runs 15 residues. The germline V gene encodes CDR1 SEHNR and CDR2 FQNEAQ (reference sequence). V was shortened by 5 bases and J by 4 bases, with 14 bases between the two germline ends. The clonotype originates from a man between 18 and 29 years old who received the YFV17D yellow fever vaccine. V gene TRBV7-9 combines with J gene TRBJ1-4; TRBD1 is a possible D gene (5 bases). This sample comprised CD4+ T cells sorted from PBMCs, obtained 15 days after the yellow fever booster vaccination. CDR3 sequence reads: CASSAWTGVNEKLFF. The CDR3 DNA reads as TGTGCCAGCAGCGCCTGGACGGGGGTTAATGAAAAACTGTTTTTT.